The entry below gives a single TCR beta chain sequence along with its context. This sample was taken from a study of control samples from healthy donors and cancer patients. V gave up 7 bases and J gave up 0 bases, with 13 bases separating them. The CDR3 consists of 14 residues. Germline values: CDR1 SGHAT, CDR2 FQNNGV. Here immunoSEQ multiplex PCR was the method, and the copy in TCRdb shows in-frame clones only, minus some. The sample records approximately 150,000 clones, more than 85% being singletons. Material: blood. This TCR was recovered from a man younger than 45 in good health. This chain joins TRBV11-2 and TRBJ2-7; D might be TRBD1 (5 bases). CDR3 nucleotide sequence: TGTGCCAGCAACAATGGGGCGGACTCCTACGAGCAGTACTTC. Amino acid sequence: CASNNGADSYEQYF.